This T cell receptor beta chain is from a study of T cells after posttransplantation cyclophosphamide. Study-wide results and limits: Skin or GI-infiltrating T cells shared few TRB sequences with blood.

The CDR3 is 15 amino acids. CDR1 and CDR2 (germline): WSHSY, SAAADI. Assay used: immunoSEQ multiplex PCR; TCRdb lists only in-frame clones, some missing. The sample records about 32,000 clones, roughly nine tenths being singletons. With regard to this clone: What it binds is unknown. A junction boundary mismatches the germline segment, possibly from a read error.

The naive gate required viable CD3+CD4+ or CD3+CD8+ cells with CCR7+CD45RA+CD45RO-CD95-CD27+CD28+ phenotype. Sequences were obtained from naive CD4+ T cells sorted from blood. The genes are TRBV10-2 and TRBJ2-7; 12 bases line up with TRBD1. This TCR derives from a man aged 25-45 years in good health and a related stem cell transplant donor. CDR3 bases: TGCGCCAGCAGTCGCCCGGGACAGGGGGCTCAAGAGCGGTACTTC. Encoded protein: CASSRPGQGAQERYF.